A single sample is the source of the 21 T cell receptor beta chains below, sequenced in a study of cytomegalovirus exposure and HLA in healthy donors. PCR employed 60 Vbeta and 13 Jbeta primers. The assay was immunoSEQ multiplex PCR, and TCRdb's table has in-frame clones only and misses some. The sample holds 40,000 or so clones. Sequencing was carried out using PBMCs. All receptors come from a woman in her twenties or thirties in good health and CMV-seropositive.

The CDR3 DNA reads TGTGCCAGCAGCACCGGGGGGGCCGGGGAGACCCAGTACTTC. Protein: CASSTGGAGETQYF. The gene calls are TRBV7-2 and TRBJ2-5; 8 nucleotides line up with TRBD2. V gave up 5 bases and J gave up 5 bases; unmatched junction bases: 7. CDR1 SGHTA and CDR2 FQGNSA come from the germline V gene. CDR3 length: 14 residues.

CDR3 DNA: TGTGCCAGCAGTGGCGAAAGGAAGACGGGGCAGTACTTC. This gives the protein CASSGERKTGQYF. The chain employs TRBV6-1 and TRBJ2-7; unclear D gene. V shed 4 bases and J shed 9 bases, with 16 bases lying between them. This CDR3 comprises 13 residues. CDR1 and CDR2 from the germline V gene are MNHNS and SASEGT.

The chain recombines TRBV7-6 with TRBJ2-5; 11 bases are a match to TRBD2. Germline V CDR1 and CDR2: SGHVS, FNYEAQ. The CDR3 consists of 15 residues. V lost 1 base and J lost 4; bases outside the gene matches: 2. Here the CDR3 reads CASSLEGLAGETQYF. In DNA, the CDR3 is TGTGCCAGCAGCTTAGAAGGACTAGCGGGAGAGACCCAGTACTTC.

This rearrangement joins TRBV5-1 to TRBJ2-1, with TRBD2 matching 10 bases. V lost 4 bases to trimming and J lost 1 base; unmatched junction nucleotides: 5. CDR3 length: 16 residues. Germline CDR1 and CDR2: SGHRS and YFSETQ. CDR3 DNA: TGCGCCAGCAGCGGGCTAGCGGGGGCATCCTACAATGAGCAGTTCTTC. Translating gives CASSGLAGASYNEQFF.

V gene TRBV19 combines with J gene TRBJ2-4; D is perhaps TRBD2 (7 bases). Germline CDR1 is LNHDA and CDR2 is SQIVND (reference sequence). The CDR3 is made up of 13 amino acids. Trimming stripped 7 bases from V and 8 bases from J, with 15 bases between. The CDR3 DNA follows: TGTGCCAGTACACCTGGGGGGGCCCACATTCAGTACTTC. This sequence encodes CASTPGGAHIQYF.

Of note for this clone: Other DNA sequences in the sample encode the same CDR3. Here the CDR3 reads CAPRPNGRRGAAPPEAFF. CDR3 DNA sequence: TGTGCCCCCAGGCCAAACGGCAGACGGGGGGCCGCCCCCCCTGAAGCTTTCTTT. The V call is TRBV7-9, the J call TRBJ1-1, with D tentatively TRBD1 (6 bases). With 11 bases removed from V and 6 bases from J, the gap between germline ends came to 34 bases. Germline V gene lookup returns CDR1 SEHNR and CDR2 FQNEAQ (reference sequence). The CDR3 has 18 amino acids.

The gene calls are TRBV2 and TRBJ1-2; 8 bases map to TRBD1. The J segment lost 8 bases and the V segment lost 9 bases, leaving 14 bases of the junction unmatched. Germline CDR1 SNHLY, CDR2 FYNNEI. The CDR3 is 14 residues long. The CDR3 is CARTLQQGVEGYTF. The CDR3 region has the DNA TGTGCCAGGACCCTCCAACAGGGGGTAGAGGGCTACACCTTC. Together with reference TRBV2 and TRBJ1-2, the CDR3 gives the full variable domain: EPEVTQTPSHQVTQMGQEVILRCVPISNHLYFYWYRQILGQKVEFLVSFYNNEISEKSEIFDDQFSVERPDGSNFTLKIRSTKLEDSAMYFCARTLQQGVEGYTFGSGTRLTVV.

The V and J genes are TRBV30 and TRBJ1-1; D uncertain. Trimming cost V 5 bases and J 8 bases, with 12 bases left between them. The V gene's germline CDR1 is GTSNPN and CDR2 SVGIG (reference sequence). The length of the CDR3 is 11 residues. The DNA for the CDR3 is TGTGCCTGGGCGGCTAACCTGGAAGCTTTCTTT. Translating it yields CAWAANLEAFF. Together with reference TRBV30 and TRBJ1-1, the CDR3 gives the full variable domain: SQTIHQWPATLVQPVGSPLSLECTVEGTSNPNLYWYRQAAGRGLQLLFYSVGIGQISSEVPQNLSASRPQDRQFILSSKKLLLSDSGFYLCAWAANLEAFFGQGTRLTVV.

The gene calls are TRBV9 and TRBJ1-1; no firm D call. Germline CDR1 SGDLS, CDR2 YYNGEE. The CDR3 extends over 15 amino acids. V dropped 0 bases and J dropped 2 bases, with 11 bases sitting between them. DNA for the CDR3: TGTGCCAGCAGCGTAGGGGCAGGCCATAACACTGAAGCTTTCTTT. Translation: CASSVGAGHNTEAFF.

This chain connects TRBV6-5 to TRBJ2-5; 7 nucleotides align to TRBD2. After removal of 4 bases from V and 5 bases from J, the junction contained 4 bases not matched to a gene. Looked up from germline, CDR1 is MNHEY and CDR2 is SVGAGI. CDR3 length: 13 residues. The CDR3 region has the DNA TGTGCCAGCAGTTGGACTAGAGGCGAGACCCAGTACTTC. Residues: CASSWTRGETQYF.

The chain has TRBV5-1 and TRBJ1-2; unclear D gene. The CDR3 is 15 residues long. Looked up from germline, CDR1 is SGHRS and CDR2 is YFSETQ. Between the trimmed V and J ends, which lost 0 bases and 7 bases, there was a span of 16 bases. Here the CDR3 reads CASSLVGEEKGGYTF. Written as DNA, the CDR3 is TGCGCCAGCAGCTTGGTCGGGGAGGAAAAGGGTGGCTACACCTTC.

V usage is TRBV2 and J usage is TRBJ1-6; 8 bases are shared with TRBD1. The CDR3 loop spans 15 amino acids. Germline-derived CDR1 and CDR2 are SNHLY and FYNNEI. The ends lost 6 bases at V and 5 bases at J; junction bases unmatched: 6. The CDR3 bases are TGTGCCAGCAGACTCCAGGGGGCTAATAATTCACCCCTCCACTTT. It codes for CASRLQGANNSPLHF. The whole variable domain, remainder taken from reference TRBV2 and TRBJ1-6, is EPEVTQTPSHQVTQMGQEVILRCVPISNHLYFYWYRQILGQKVEFLVSFYNNEISEKSEIFDDQFSVERPDGSNFTLKIRSTKLEDSAMYFCASRLQGANNSPLHFGNGTRLTVT.

This chain joins TRBV14 and TRBJ2-7, with D possibly matching TRBD1 (6 bases). Germline values: CDR1 SGHDN, CDR2 FVKESK. The CDR3 totals 16 residues. The V end was cut by 0 bases, the J end by 5 bases, with 17 bases between. This CDR3 reads CASSQDIGQGSNEQYF. The CDR3 DNA reads TGTGCCAGCAGCCAAGATATCGGCCAGGGGAGCAACGAGCAGTACTTC.

The rearrangement joins TRBV7-8 to TRBJ2-3; 8 nucleotides match TRBD2. Germline V CDR1 and CDR2: SGHVS, FQNEAQ. Trimming removed 4 bases from V and 1 base from J; junction bases left unmatched: 7. This CDR3 has 16 residues. CDR3 sequence reads: CASSSLAGRGTDTQYF. DNA for the CDR3: TGTGCCAGCAGCTCCTTAGCGGGGAGGGGCACAGATACGCAGTATTTT.

The J gene is TRBJ2-3, the V gene TRBV5-1; perhaps TRBD1 as D (6 bases). Germline values: CDR1 SGHRS, CDR2 YFSETQ. The CDR3 totals 15 residues. The V gene lost 4 bases and the J gene lost 2 bases, with 14 bases spanning the gap. The CDR3 loop is CASSSPGAVTDTQYF. Written as DNA, the CDR3 is TGCGCCAGCAGCAGCCCAGGGGCGGTCACAGATACGCAGTATTTT.

Notes on this clone: Other DNA sequences in the same sample also yield this CDR3. The CDR3 bases are TGTGCCAGCAGTGAGGACAGAAGAGGAATAAACTATGGCTACACCTTC. This sequence encodes CASSEDRRGINYGYTF. The chain has TRBV2 and TRBJ1-2; D may be TRBD1 (6 bases). The CDR3 consists of 16 residues. CDR1 is SNHLY, CDR2 FYNNEI, per germline. V lost 3 bases and J 2 bases, leaving 16 bases between the germline ends.

The rearrangement links TRBV6-5 to TRBJ2-1, with 7 bases lining up with TRBD2. Trimming removed 3 bases from V and 1 base from J; junction bases left unmatched: 6. Germline V gives CDR1 MNHEY, CDR2 SVGAGI. The CDR3 runs 16 residues. This chain's CDR3 is CASSYSLGGSYNEQFF. CDR3 nucleotides: TGTGCCAGCAGTTATTCCTTGGGGGGGTCCTACAATGAGCAGTTCTTC.

This chain joins TRBV7-9 and TRBJ2-5; D gene ambiguous. Germline CDR1 reads SEHNR; CDR2 reads FQNEAQ (reference sequence). CDR3 length: 14 residues. The V end lost 1 base, the J end lost 5 bases, and 11 bases lay between the germline ends. The CDR3 bases are TGTGCCAGCAGCTTAGAATGGGCGTCGGAGACCCAGTACTTC. Protein: CASSLEWASETQYF.

The chain is built from TRBV30 and TRBJ1-5; D not resolved. V was pared by 1 base and J by 3 bases, with 7 bases between. The CDR3 contains 13 residues. Germline-derived CDR1 and CDR2 are GTSNPN and SVGIG (reference sequence). CDR3 in DNA: TGTGCCTGGAGTGGAGCTAACAATCAGCCCCAGCATTTT. Residues: CAWSGANNQPQHF.

V and J are TRBV11-2 and TRBJ1-1; a weak D match, TRBD1 (5 bases). Trimming left V 5 bases short and J 11 bases short, with 24 bases between. The CDR3 is made up of 15 amino acids. Germline lookup yields CDR1 SGHAT and CDR2 FQNNGV. The CDR3 nucleotides are TGTGCCAGCAGCCCCGGGGGTGGGGGTGGTTGGAATGCTTTCTTT. Encoded protein: CASSPGGGGGWNAFF. Drawing the rest from reference TRBV11-2 and TRBJ1-1, the complete variable domain is EAGVAQSPRYKIIEKRQSVAFWCNPISGHATLYWYQQILGQGPKLLIQFQNNGVVDDSQLPKDRFSAERLKGVDSTLKIQPAKLEDSAVYLCASSPGGGGGWNAFFGQGTRLTVV.

This chain links TRBV28 with TRBJ1-4; D not certain. Germline CDR1 is MDHEN and CDR2 is SYDVKM. The CDR3 has 18 amino acids. Trimming pared 2 bases from V and 1 base from J, leaving 17 bases between. The CDR3 nucleotides read TGTGCCAGCAGTTTACGCGGGCAGGTGGTTGGAACTAATGAAAAACTGTTTTTT. Protein product: CASSLRGQVVGTNEKLFF.